The 20 T cell receptor beta chains given below trace back to one sample, sequenced in a study of T cells in tuberculosis. Only in-frame clones appear in the TCRdb table, and some are missing; sequencing was by immunoSEQ multiplex PCR. This repertoire shows about 43,000 clones, 95% found once; its top ten account for 3.6%. Source material: PBMCs. The source is a donor aged 10 to 29 with latent tuberculosis or without tuberculosis infection.

This clone was found once. The chain joins TRBV7-9 to TRBJ2-5; TRBD1 might be the D (7 bases). The CDR3 runs 15 residues. The V gene's germline CDR1 is SEHNR and CDR2 FQNEAQ (reference sequence). V was shortened by 5 bases and J by 2 bases, with 15 bases between the two germline ends. In DNA form, the CDR3 reads TGTGCCAGCAGCCCCAGGCAGGGGGGTCAAGAGACCCAGTACTTC. Its protein product is CASSPRQGGQETQYF.

A single count supports this clone. J is TRBJ1-5 and V is TRBV23-1, with unresolved D. TRBV23-1 is reported as an ORF; its role is uncertain. This CDR3 region has 15 residues. Trimming took 0 bases from V and 0 from J, leaving 6 bases between them. CDR3 coding DNA: TGCGCCAGCAGTCAATCTTCAGTTAGCAATCAGCCCCAGCATTTT. Protein sequence: CASSQSSVSNQPQHF.

J is TRBJ2-7 and V is TRBV4-3; D may be TRBD2 (5 bases). The CDR3 extends over 15 amino acids. Germline CDR1 LGHNA, CDR2 YSLEER. Between the trimmed V and J ends, which lost 2 bases and 4 bases, there was a span of 15 bases. The CDR3 here is CASSQTESGQYEQYF. The CDR3 bases are TGCGCCAGCAGCCAAACTGAGAGCGGCCAGTACGAGCAGTACTTC.

CDR3 sequence reads: CASKGGPNEKLFF. CDR3 nucleotides: TGTGCCTCCAAGGGAGGCCCTAATGAAAAACTGTTTTTT. The J gene is TRBJ1-4, the V gene TRBV10-3; the D is unclear. Trimming took off 11 bases at V and 3 bases at J, with 13 bases between the two ends. The CDR3 consists of 13 residues. CDR1 ENHRY and CDR2 SYGVKD come from the germline V gene.

The rearrangement uses TRBV28 and TRBJ2-7; 7 bases agree with TRBD1. The CDR3 has 13 amino acids. The V gene's germline CDR1 is MDHEN and CDR2 SYDVKM. Trimming took 6 bases from V and 3 from J; bases not matched to a gene: 5. The CDR3 nucleotides are TGTGCCAGCAGGACAGGGCGCGTCTACGAGCAGTACTTC. Residues: CASRTGRVYEQYF.

V and J are TRBV15 and TRBJ2-1, with D perhaps TRBD1 (6 bases). Per the germline V gene, CDR1 is LNHNV and CDR2 is YYDKDF (reference sequence). The germline V and J ends were trimmed by 0 bases and 15 bases, with 21 bases remaining between them. The CDR3 sequence is 15 residues long. The CDR3 region has the DNA TGTGCCACCAGCAGAGAAGCCCCCAAACAGGGAGTAATGTTCTTC. Protein: CATSREAPKQGVMFF.

The gene calls are TRBV29-1 and TRBJ2-3, with TRBD1 matching over 9 bases. CDR3 length: 13 residues. V was clipped by 7 bases and J by 6 bases; unmatched bases: 8. The germline V gene has CDR1 SQVTM and CDR2 ANQGSEA. The CDR3 region has the DNA TGCAGCGGGGGGACAGGGAGGTTGGATACGCAGTATTTT. Its translation: CSGGTGRLDTQYF.

The V and J genes are TRBV29-1 and TRBJ1-2; 11 bases fit TRBD1. V shed 3 bases, J shed 10 bases, and the junction held 7 bases outside the gene matches. The CDR3 extends over 13 amino acids. CDR1 is SQVTM, CDR2 ANQGSEA, per germline. CDR3 DNA: TGCAGCGTTGACACGGACAGGGGGCACGTCTACACCTTC. Translation gives CSVDTDRGHVYTF.

V gene TRBV19 combines with J gene TRBJ1-1; the D gene is possibly TRBD1 (5 bases). The CDR3 length is 13 residues. V lost 1 base and J lost 5, with 8 bases in between. Looked up from germline, CDR1 is LNHDA and CDR2 is SQIVND (reference sequence). CDR3 loop: CASSIAGWTEAFF. The CDR3 DNA is TGTGCCAGTAGTATAGCAGGGTGGACTGAAGCTTTCTTT. Using reference TRBV19 and TRBJ1-1 for the parts outside the CDR3, the full variable domain is DGGITQSPKYLFRKEGQNVTLSCEQNLNHDAMYWYRQDPGQGLRLIYYSQIVNDFQKGDIAEGYSVSREKKESFPLTVTSAQKNPTAFYLCASSIAGWTEAFFGQGTRLTVV.

The rearrangement joins TRBV2 to TRBJ2-5; the match to TRBD2 covers 11 bases. The ends lost 6 bases at V and 5 bases at J; junction bases unmatched: 5. CDR3 length equals 14 residues. CDR1 and CDR2 (germline): SNHLY, FYNNEI. CDR3 bases: TGTGCCAGCAGCGTAGCGGGGGGGAGGGAGACCCAGTACTTC. This translates into CASSVAGGRETQYF.

V usage is TRBV25-1 and J usage is TRBJ2-3, with 10 positions matching TRBD1. CDR3 length: 15 amino acids. V was clipped by 2 bases and J by 7 bases; unmatched bases: 6. The germline CDR1 and CDR2 sequences are MGHDK and SYGVNS. This CDR3 reads CASSEGDRGGNTQYF. CDR3 nucleotide sequence: TGTGCCAGCAGTGAAGGGGACAGGGGAGGAAATACGCAGTATTTT.

V is TRBV5-6 and J is TRBJ1-4; 9 bases align to TRBD1. Germline trimming cut 0 bases from V and 6 bases from J; bases unmatched to any gene: 9. Germline CDR1 reads SGHDT; CDR2 reads YYEEEE. The CDR3 is made up of 17 amino acids. Here the CDR3 DNA reads TGTGCCAGCAGCTTGGTTTACAGGGGGCGCGTGGATGAAAAACTGTTTTTT. Protein product: CASSLVYRGRVDEKLFF.

The V call is TRBV5-6, the J call TRBJ2-5; D remains unclear. V lost 2 bases and J lost 3, with 8 bases in between. In germline, CDR1 is SGHDT, CDR2 YYEEEE. The CDR3 is made up of 13 amino acids. CDR3 sequence (DNA): TGTGCCAGCAGCTTCCTTGGAGAAGAGACCCAGTACTTC. Its protein product is CASSFLGEETQYF.

This chain connects TRBV30 to TRBJ2-1; D is ambiguous. Trimming removed 3 bases from V and 5 bases from J, with 8 bases in between. The CDR3 has 12 amino acids. CDR1 GTSNPN and CDR2 SVGIG come from the germline V gene (reference sequence). This chain's CDR3 is CAWSPLNNEQFF. Written as DNA, the CDR3 is TGTGCCTGGAGCCCACTAAACAATGAGCAGTTCTTC.

The rearrangement uses TRBV4-1 and TRBJ2-7; TRBD2 aligns across 8 bases. The trim removed 1 base at V and 7 bases at J, leaving 18 bases unmatched. Germline assignment: CDR1 MGHRA and CDR2 YSYEKL. The CDR3 is 18 amino acids. CDR3 DNA: TGCGCCAGCAGCCAAGTCTTGGGTGGGTTAGCGGGGATATCTGAGCAGTACTTC. Translated: CASSQVLGGLAGISEQYF.

The genes are TRBV28 and TRBJ2-1, with 9 bases that match TRBD1. The length of the CDR3 is 17 residues. Germline V CDR1 and CDR2: MDHEN, SYDVKM. V lost 6 bases to trimming and J lost 4 bases; unmatched junction nucleotides: 13. CDR3 amino acids: CASSNLIGGQGYNEQFF. In nucleotides, the CDR3 is TGTGCCAGCAGCAATCTTATTGGGGGACAGGGATACAATGAGCAGTTCTTC.

This rearrangement joins TRBV29-1 to TRBJ1-2; D might be TRBD1 (5 bases). CDR3 length: 12 residues. Between the trimmed V and J ends, which lost 4 bases and 2 bases, there was a span of 8 bases. Germline V gives CDR1 SQVTM, CDR2 ANQGSEA. The CDR3 nucleotides read TGCAGCGTTGTAGGGGTAAACTATGGCTACACCTTC. This gives the protein CSVVGVNYGYTF.

The rearrangement links TRBV4-2 to TRBJ1-2; 10 bases are shared with TRBD1. The germline V gene encodes CDR1 LGHNA and CDR2 YNFKEQ. V lost 4 bases to trimming and J lost 8 bases; unmatched junction nucleotides: 13. The CDR3 extends over 16 amino acids. CDR3: CASSPGGRQGARGYTF. DNA for the CDR3: TGTGCCAGCAGCCCCGGGGGGAGACAGGGGGCGCGCGGCTACACCTTC.

The V gene is TRBV7-6, the J gene TRBJ2-2; 8 bases agree with TRBD1. CDR1 and CDR2 from the germline V gene are SGHVS and FNYEAQ. The CDR3 totals 15 residues. V dropped 5 bases and J dropped 7; count of bases not matched to a gene: 9. The DNA of the CDR3 is TGTGCCAGCAGCCCCCCAGGGGGCGCGGGCGGGGAGCTGTTTTTT. This encodes CASSPPGGAGGELFF.

V usage is TRBV18 and J usage is TRBJ1-3, with D unclear. This CDR3 has 14 residues. V lost 4 bases to trimming and J lost 0 bases, with 7 bases between them. CDR1 and CDR2 from the germline V gene are KGHSH and LQKENI. This CDR3 reads CASSHGDSGNTIYF. Written as DNA, the CDR3 is TGTGCCAGCTCACACGGGGACTCTGGAAACACCATATATTTT. Full variable domain (missing parts from reference TRBV18 and TRBJ1-3): NAGVMQNPRHLVRRRGQEARLRCSPMKGHSHVYWYRQLPEEGLKFMVYLQKENIIDESGMPKERFSAEFPKEGPSILRIQQVVRGDSAAYFCASSHGDSGNTIYFGEGSWLTVV.